Listed below are T cell receptor beta chains from one sample, sequenced in a study of T-cell memory formation after mild COVID-19. TCRdb ran MiXCR on the 5' RACE reads and lists one entry per CDR3 protein. The table shows about 200,000 distinct CDR3 sequences, with 16% occurring only once. The sequenced sample was PBMCs or a T cell subset sorted from them (not recorded which). The source is an adult woman who had mild COVID-19 (a few samples of this study predate the infection). Cell type and time point are not known. Both conserved end residues are part of each CDR3. A D gene is named only where the DNA matches it firmly. Some rows mark clone size as missing; the rest say once, few, many or name a class of expanded clone.

d_gene: -; j_gene: TRBJ2-1; abundance: -; v_gene: TRBV7-3; CDR3aa: CASSLGGRSNEQFF; CDR3nt: TGTGCCAGCAGCTTAGGTGGGAGGTCCAATGAGCAGTTCTTC
d_gene: -; j_gene: TRBJ2-2; abundance: -; v_gene: TRBV24-1; CDR3aa: CATSALAGDLTGELFF; CDR3nt: TGTGCCACCAGTGCCTTAGCAGGGGACCTCACCGGGGAGCTGTTTTTT
d_gene: -; j_gene: TRBJ2-5; abundance: many; v_gene: TRBV7-8; CDR3aa: CASSQSRGYEETQYF; CDR3nt: TGTGCCAGCAGCCAATCGAGGGGCTACGAAGAGACCCAGTACTTC
d_gene: -; j_gene: TRBJ1-5; abundance: -; v_gene: TRBV18; CDR3aa: CASSPGGSGNQPQHF; CDR3nt: TGTGCCAGCTCACCGGGCGGGAGTGGCAATCAGCCCCAGCATTTT
d_gene: TRBD2; j_gene: TRBJ2-3; abundance: few; v_gene: TRBV20-1; CDR3aa: CSASPSGRITDTQYF; CDR3nt: TGCAGTGCTAGTCCCAGCGGGAGAATCACAGATACGCAGTATTTT
d_gene: -; j_gene: TRBJ2-3; abundance: -; v_gene: TRBV7-6; CDR3aa: CASSFTTARLTDTQYF; CDR3nt: TGTGCCAGCAGCTTTACGACTGCTCGTCTCACAGATACGCAGTATTTT
d_gene: TRBD2; j_gene: TRBJ2-1; abundance: few; v_gene: TRBV4-1; CDR3aa: CASSQDEVRGGNNEQFF; CDR3nt: TGCGCCAGCAGCCAAGATGAGGTTCGGGGGGGGAACAATGAGCAGTTCTTC
d_gene: -; j_gene: TRBJ1-6; abundance: few; v_gene: TRBV7-2; CDR3aa: CASSFSGLANSPLHF; CDR3nt: TGTGCCAGCAGCTTTTCAGGACTGGCTAATTCACCCCTCCACTTT
d_gene: -; j_gene: TRBJ2-7; abundance: -; v_gene: TRBV7-8; CDR3aa: CASSRRVREQYF; CDR3nt: TGTGCCAGCAGCCGCAGGGTACGAGAGCAGTACTTC
d_gene: -; j_gene: TRBJ2-3; abundance: few; v_gene: TRBV5-1; CDR3aa: CASSLADRLSTDTQYF; CDR3nt: TGCGCCAGCAGCTTGGCCGACAGGTTGAGCACAGATACGCAGTATTTT
d_gene: TRBD1; j_gene: TRBJ1-1; abundance: -; v_gene: TRBV7-2; CDR3aa: CASSPQQGRNTEAFF; CDR3nt: TGTGCCAGCAGCCCTCAACAGGGGAGGAACACTGAAGCTTTCTTT
d_gene: TRBD1; j_gene: TRBJ2-3; abundance: few; v_gene: TRBV12-3/TRBV12-4; CDR3aa: CATLRDSSTDTQYF; CDR3nt: TGTGCCACCCTCCGGGACAGCAGCACAGATACGCAGTATTTT
d_gene: -; j_gene: TRBJ2-1; abundance: -; v_gene: TRBV7-2; CDR3aa: CASSPDRTSYNEQFF; CDR3nt: TGTGCCAGCAGCCCTGACAGGACCTCCTACAATGAGCAGTTCTTC
d_gene: TRBD1; j_gene: TRBJ2-5; abundance: few; v_gene: TRBV12-3/TRBV12-4; CDR3aa: CASTNTGVMETQYF; CDR3nt: TGTGCCAGCACCAATACAGGGGTAATGGAGACCCAGTACTTC
d_gene: TRBD2; j_gene: TRBJ2-6; abundance: -; v_gene: TRBV7-2; CDR3aa: CASSLGLAGDPSGANVLTF; CDR3nt: TGTGCCAGCAGCTTAGGACTAGCGGGGGACCCCTCTGGGGCCAACGTCCTGACTTTC
d_gene: -; j_gene: TRBJ1-4; abundance: few; v_gene: TRBV6-6; CDR3aa: CASSYGIPDEKLFF; CDR3nt: TGTGCCAGCAGTTACGGGATCCCAGATGAAAAACTGTTTTTT
d_gene: TRBD1; j_gene: TRBJ2-2; abundance: -; v_gene: TRBV11-2; CDR3aa: CASRGLGTGGAGELFF; CDR3nt: TGTGCCAGCAGAGGCCTCGGGACAGGGGGGGCCGGGGAGCTGTTTTTT
d_gene: TRBD1; j_gene: TRBJ1-2; abundance: -; v_gene: TRBV18; CDR3aa: CASSPLTGGIYGYTF; CDR3nt: TGTGCCAGCTCACCCTTAACAGGGGGCATCTATGGCTACACCTTC
d_gene: -; j_gene: TRBJ1-4; abundance: few; v_gene: TRBV12-3/TRBV12-4; CDR3aa: CASSDQGIPNEKLFF; CDR3nt: TGTGCCAGCAGTGATCAGGGGATACCTAATGAAAAACTGTTTTTT
d_gene: TRBD1; j_gene: TRBJ1-2; abundance: -; v_gene: TRBV20-1; CDR3aa: CSAKDSGGRFGHYGYTF; CDR3nt: TGCAGTGCTAAAGATTCAGGGGGCCGATTTGGACACTATGGCTACACCTTC
d_gene: -; j_gene: TRBJ1-1; abundance: few; v_gene: TRBV12-3/TRBV12-4; CDR3aa: CASTQGANTEAFF; CDR3nt: TGTGCCAGCACTCAGGGTGCGAACACTGAAGCTTTCTTT
d_gene: TRBD2; j_gene: TRBJ2-1; abundance: -; v_gene: TRBV12-3/TRBV12-4; CDR3aa: CASSSQAGDGEQFF; CDR3nt: TGTGCCAGCAGTTCCCAAGCGGGAGATGGCGAGCAGTTCTTC
d_gene: TRBD1; j_gene: TRBJ2-3; abundance: few; v_gene: TRBV20-1; CDR3aa: CSATRSRTGYADTQYF; CDR3nt: TGCAGTGCTACCAGGTCCCGGACAGGGTATGCGGATACGCAGTATTTT
d_gene: TRBD2; j_gene: TRBJ2-1; abundance: -; v_gene: TRBV20-1; CDR3aa: CSARLRGLAGAGNEQFF; CDR3nt: TGCAGTGCTAGACTCCGGGGACTAGCGGGAGCGGGCAATGAGCAGTTCTTC
d_gene: -; j_gene: TRBJ2-3; abundance: few; v_gene: TRBV4-1; CDR3aa: CASSQQYGTTDTQYF; CDR3nt: TGCGCCAGCAGCCAGCAGTACGGGACGACAGATACGCAGTATTTT
d_gene: -; j_gene: TRBJ2-3; abundance: few; v_gene: TRBV24-1; CDR3aa: CATSDPSATYRTDTQYF; CDR3nt: TGTGCCACCAGTGATCCGTCGGCGACATACCGCACAGATACGCAGTATTTT
d_gene: TRBD1; j_gene: TRBJ2-5; abundance: -; v_gene: TRBV6-5; CDR3aa: CASSYSGQGFRETQYF; CDR3nt: TGTGCCAGCAGTTACTCTGGACAGGGCTTTAGGGAGACCCAGTACTTC
d_gene: -; j_gene: TRBJ2-3; abundance: -; v_gene: TRBV20-1; CDR3aa: CSAIQAGSWRADTQYF; CDR3nt: TGCAGTGCTATTCAAGCCGGGAGTTGGCGCGCAGATACGCAGTATTTT
d_gene: TRBD2; j_gene: TRBJ2-1; abundance: -; v_gene: TRBV12-3/TRBV12-4; CDR3aa: CASSFGGGLSEQFF; CDR3nt: TGTGCCAGCAGTTTTGGCGGGGGACTGAGTGAGCAGTTCTTC
d_gene: -; j_gene: TRBJ2-1; abundance: many; v_gene: TRBV12-5; CDR3aa: CASGLVVDRSSYNEQFF; CDR3nt: TGTGCTAGTGGTTTGGTAGTCGACCGGAGCTCCTACAATGAGCAGTTCTTC
d_gene: -; j_gene: TRBJ2-3; abundance: few; v_gene: TRBV7-6; CDR3aa: CASSLAVADTQYF; CDR3nt: TGTGCCAGCAGCTTAGCGGTCGCAGATACGCAGTATTTT
d_gene: -; j_gene: TRBJ2-1; abundance: -; v_gene: TRBV20-1; CDR3aa: CSAPKGGTYNEQFF; CDR3nt: TGCAGTGCCCCTAAAGGAGGGACCTACAATGAGCAGTTCTTC
d_gene: TRBD2; j_gene: TRBJ2-7; abundance: few; v_gene: TRBV29-1; CDR3aa: CSVSMASGSSEQYF; CDR3nt: TGCAGCGTTAGTATGGCTAGCGGGAGTAGCGAGCAGTACTTC
d_gene: -; j_gene: TRBJ2-6; abundance: -; v_gene: TRBV18; CDR3aa: CASSPHPGPGANVLTF; CDR3nt: TGTGCCAGCTCACCGCATCCCGGGCCTGGGGCCAACGTCCTGACTTTC
d_gene: -; j_gene: TRBJ2-5; abundance: few; v_gene: TRBV15; CDR3aa: CATGPGRWQETQYF; CDR3nt: TGTGCCACCGGCCCGGGTCGCTGGCAAGAGACCCAGTACTTC
d_gene: TRBD2; j_gene: TRBJ2-1; abundance: -; v_gene: TRBV6-2/TRBV6-3; CDR3aa: CASSRPGLAGGEQFF; CDR3nt: TGTGCCAGCAGTAGACCTGGACTAGCGGGAGGGGAGCAGTTCTTC
d_gene: -; j_gene: TRBJ2-2; abundance: -; v_gene: TRBV4-2; CDR3aa: CASSQENVGSSNTGELFF; CDR3nt: TGTGCCAGCAGCCAAGAGAATGTAGGTAGTTCGAACACCGGGGAGCTGTTTTTT